The entry that follows covers one T cell receptor beta chain sequence. What it recognizes is unknown. The germline gives CDR1 SEHNR, CDR2 FQNEAQ (reference sequence). V was trimmed by 1 base and J by 2 bases, leaving 8 bases between them. CDR3 length equals 14 residues. These data come from a study of blood T cells in healthy people across ages. General study points: There were more naive CD4+ cells and higher diversity in long-lived donors than in aged donors.

A minimum of 6 micrograms of total RNA was extracted per sample. A second about 7 to 12 cycle PCR used barcoded and J-beta primers. Each of the cDNA molecules was tagged by a template-switch adaptor with 12 random nucleotides. In TCRdb, the 5' RACE reads were re-called with MiXCR into one record per CDR3 protein. Among about 830,000 distinct CDR3 sequences, 60% to 80% were seen once, and the ten largest hold approximately 30%. Sample: blood. The chain employs TRBV7-9 and TRBJ1-2; TRBD1 is a possible D gene (5 bases). This sequence was found in a man between 25 and 39 years old in good health. CDR3 coding DNA: TGTGCCAGCAGCTTAGGACAGATCAACTATGGCTACACCTTC. It encodes CASSLGQINYGYTF.